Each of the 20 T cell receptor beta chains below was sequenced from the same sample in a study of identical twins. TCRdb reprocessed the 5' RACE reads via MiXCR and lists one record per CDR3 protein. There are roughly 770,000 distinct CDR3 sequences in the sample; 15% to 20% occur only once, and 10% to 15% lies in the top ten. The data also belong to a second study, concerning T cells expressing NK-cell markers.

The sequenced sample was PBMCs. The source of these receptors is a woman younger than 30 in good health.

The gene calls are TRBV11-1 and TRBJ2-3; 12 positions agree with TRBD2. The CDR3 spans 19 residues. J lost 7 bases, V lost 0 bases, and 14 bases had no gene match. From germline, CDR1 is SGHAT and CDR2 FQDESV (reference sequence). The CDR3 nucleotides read TGTGCCAGCAGCTTAGCGCCGAGGGGGCTAGCGGGAGGGCCGAATACGCAGTATTTT. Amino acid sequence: CASSLAPRGLAGGPNTQYF.

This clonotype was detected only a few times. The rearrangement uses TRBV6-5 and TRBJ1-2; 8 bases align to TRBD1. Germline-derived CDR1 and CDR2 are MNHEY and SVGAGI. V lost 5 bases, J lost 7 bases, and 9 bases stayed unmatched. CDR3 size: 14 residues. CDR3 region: CASSNRQGWGGYTF. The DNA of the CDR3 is TGTGCCAGCAGTAACAGACAGGGGTGGGGTGGCTACACCTTC.

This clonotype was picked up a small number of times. CDR3 sequence reads: CASSPRQGWETQYF. CDR3 sequence (DNA): TGTGCCAGCAGCCCTCGACAGGGGTGGGAGACCCAGTACTTC. V usage is TRBV11-3 and J usage is TRBJ2-5, with 8 nucleotides matching TRBD1. The germline gives CDR1 SGHNT, CDR2 YENEEA. CDR3 length: 14 amino acids. V lost 5 bases, J lost 5 bases, and 7 bases stayed unmatched.

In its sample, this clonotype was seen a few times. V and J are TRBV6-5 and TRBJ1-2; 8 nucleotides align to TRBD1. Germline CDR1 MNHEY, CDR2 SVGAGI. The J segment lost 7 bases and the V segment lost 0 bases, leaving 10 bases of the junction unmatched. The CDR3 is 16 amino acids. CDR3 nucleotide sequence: TGTGCCAGCAGTTACTCTATCGGAGGACAGGGAGCTGGCTACACCTTC. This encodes CASSYSIGGQGAGYTF.

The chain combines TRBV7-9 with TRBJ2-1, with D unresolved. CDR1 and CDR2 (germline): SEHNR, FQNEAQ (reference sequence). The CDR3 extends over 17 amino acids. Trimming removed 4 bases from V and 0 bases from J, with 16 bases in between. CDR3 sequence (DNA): TGTGCCAGCAGCTATTGGGCCCTGCTAAGCTCCTACAATGAGCAGTTCTTC. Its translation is CASSYWALLSSYNEQFF. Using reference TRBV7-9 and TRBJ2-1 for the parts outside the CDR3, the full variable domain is DTGVSQNPRHKITKRGQNVTFRCDPISEHNRLYWYRQTLGQGPEFLTYFQNEAQLEKSRLLSDRFSAERPKGSFSTLEIQRTEQGDSAMYLCASSYWALLSSYNEQFFGPGTRLTVL.

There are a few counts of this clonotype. CDR3 residues: CASSLDRAKNIQYF. The CDR3, as DNA: TGTGCCAGCAGCTTAGACAGAGCCAAAAACATTCAGTACTTC. J is TRBJ2-4 and V is TRBV11-1; unclear D gene. The CDR3 consists of 14 residues. The V gene's germline CDR1 is SGHAT and CDR2 FQDESV (reference sequence). Trimming took off 1 base at V and 0 bases at J, with 4 bases between the two ends.

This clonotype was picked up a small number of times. The CDR3 DNA sequence: TGCGCCAGCAGCCACGGAAGTAGCGGGAGGGCCTACAATGAGCAGTTCTTC. It encodes CASSHGSSGRAYNEQFF. V gene TRBV4-3 combines with J gene TRBJ2-1; 11 nucleotides agree with TRBD2. CDR3 length: 17 amino acids. Germline assignment: CDR1 LGHNA and CDR2 YSLEER. Trimming removed 3 bases from V and 2 bases from J; junction bases left unmatched: 6.

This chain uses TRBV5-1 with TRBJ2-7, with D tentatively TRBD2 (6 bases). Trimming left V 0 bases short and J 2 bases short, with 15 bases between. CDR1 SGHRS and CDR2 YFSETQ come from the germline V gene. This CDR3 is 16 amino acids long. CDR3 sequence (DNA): TGCGCCAGCAGCTTGGTATCGGGGCGGGATACCTACGAGCAGTACTTC. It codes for CASSLVSGRDTYEQYF.

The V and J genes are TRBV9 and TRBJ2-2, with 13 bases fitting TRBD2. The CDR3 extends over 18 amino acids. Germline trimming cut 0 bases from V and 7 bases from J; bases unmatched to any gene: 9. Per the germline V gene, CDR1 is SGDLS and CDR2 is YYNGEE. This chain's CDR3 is CASSVVGTSGARGGELFF. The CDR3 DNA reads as TGTGCCAGCAGCGTAGTAGGGACTAGCGGGGCCCGAGGCGGGGAGCTGTTTTTT.

Written as DNA, the CDR3 is TGTGCCAGCACCCCGGACAGGGGATATGGAAACACCATATATTTT. This encodes CASTPDRGYGNTIYF. The gene calls are TRBV6-1 and TRBJ1-3; 9 bases are a match to TRBD1. The CDR3 totals 15 residues. Unmatched junction bases numbered 7, after V lost 7 bases and J lost 3 bases. Germline-derived CDR1 and CDR2 are MNHNS and SASEGT.

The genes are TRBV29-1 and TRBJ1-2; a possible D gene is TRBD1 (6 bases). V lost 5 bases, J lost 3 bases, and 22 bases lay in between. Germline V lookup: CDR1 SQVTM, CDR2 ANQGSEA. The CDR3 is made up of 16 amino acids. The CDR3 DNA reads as TGCAGCGTTACCCTTGTCTCTACGGACAGATACTATGGCTACACCTTC. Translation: CSVTLVSTDRYYGYTF.

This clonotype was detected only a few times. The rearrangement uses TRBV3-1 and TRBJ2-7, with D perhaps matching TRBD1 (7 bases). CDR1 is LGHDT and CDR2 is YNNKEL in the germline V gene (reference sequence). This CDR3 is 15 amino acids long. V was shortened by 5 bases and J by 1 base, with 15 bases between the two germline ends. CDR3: CASSFRQGGSYEQYF. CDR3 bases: TGTGCCAGCAGCTTCCGGCAGGGGGGATCCTACGAGCAGTACTTC.

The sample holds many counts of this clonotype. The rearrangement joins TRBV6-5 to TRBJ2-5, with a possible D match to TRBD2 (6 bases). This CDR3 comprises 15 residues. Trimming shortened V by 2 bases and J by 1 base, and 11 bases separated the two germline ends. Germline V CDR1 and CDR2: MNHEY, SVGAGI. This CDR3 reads CASSYGGAAQETQYF. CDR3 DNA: TGTGCCAGCAGTTACGGAGGGGCGGCCCAAGAGACCCAGTACTTC.

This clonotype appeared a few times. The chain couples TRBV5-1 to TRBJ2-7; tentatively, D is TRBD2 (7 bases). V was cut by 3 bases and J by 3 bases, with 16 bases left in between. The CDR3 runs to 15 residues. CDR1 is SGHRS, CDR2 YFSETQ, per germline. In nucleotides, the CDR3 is TGCGCCAGCAGCTCTTCACCGGGGGGCCTCTACGAGCAGTACTTC. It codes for CASSSSPGGLYEQYF.

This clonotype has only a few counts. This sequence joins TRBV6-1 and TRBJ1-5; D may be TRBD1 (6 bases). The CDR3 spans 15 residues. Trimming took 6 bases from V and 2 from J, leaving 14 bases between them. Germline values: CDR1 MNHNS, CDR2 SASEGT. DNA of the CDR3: TGTGCCAGCAGACCCACAGGGAGGGGCAATCAGCCCCAGCATTTT. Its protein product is CASRPTGRGNQPQHF.

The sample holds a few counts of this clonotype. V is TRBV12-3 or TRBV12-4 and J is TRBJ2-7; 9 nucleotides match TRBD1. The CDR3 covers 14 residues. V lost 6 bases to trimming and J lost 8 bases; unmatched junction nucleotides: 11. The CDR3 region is CASSLTGGLEKQYF. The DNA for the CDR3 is TGTGCCAGCAGCCTGACAGGGGGTCTGGAAAAGCAGTACTTC.

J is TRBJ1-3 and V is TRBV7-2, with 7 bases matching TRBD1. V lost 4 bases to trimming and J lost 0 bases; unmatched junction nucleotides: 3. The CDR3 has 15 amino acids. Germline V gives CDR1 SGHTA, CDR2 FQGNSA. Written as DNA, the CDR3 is TGTGCCAGCAGCTCGGACAGGAACTCTGGAAACACCATATATTTT. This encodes CASSSDRNSGNTIYF.

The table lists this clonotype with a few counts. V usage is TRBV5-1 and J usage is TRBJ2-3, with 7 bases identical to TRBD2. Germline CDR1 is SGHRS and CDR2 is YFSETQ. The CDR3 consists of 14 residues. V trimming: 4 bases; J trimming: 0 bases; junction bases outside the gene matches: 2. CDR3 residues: CASSRGESTDTQYF. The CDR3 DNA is TGCGCCAGCAGCCGGGGGGAGAGCACAGATACGCAGTATTTT.

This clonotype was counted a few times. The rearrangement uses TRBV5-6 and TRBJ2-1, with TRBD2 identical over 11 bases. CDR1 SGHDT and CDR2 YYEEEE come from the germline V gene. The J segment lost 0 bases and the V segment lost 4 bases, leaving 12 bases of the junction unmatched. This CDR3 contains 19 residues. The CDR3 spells CASSTIGASGRSSYNEQFF. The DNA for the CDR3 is TGTGCCAGCAGCACCATCGGGGCTAGCGGGAGGAGCTCCTACAATGAGCAGTTCTTC. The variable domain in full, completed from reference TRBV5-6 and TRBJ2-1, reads DAGVTQSPTHLIKTRGQQVTLRCSPKSGHDTVSWYQQALGQGPQFIFQYYEEEERQRGNFPDRFSGHQFPNYSSELNVNALLLGDSALYLCASSTIGASGRSSYNEQFFGPGTRLTVL.

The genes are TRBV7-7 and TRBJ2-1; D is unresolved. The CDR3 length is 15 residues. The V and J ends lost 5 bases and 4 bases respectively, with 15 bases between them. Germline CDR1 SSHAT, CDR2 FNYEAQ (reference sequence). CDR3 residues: CASSPSGGKYNEQFF. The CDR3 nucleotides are TGTGCCAGCAGCCCCAGTGGTGGAAAATACAATGAGCAGTTCTTC.